Below, 20 T cell receptor beta chains from the same sample are listed, as sequenced in a study of memory CD4+ T cells and cytomegalovirus serostatus. Produced via immunoSEQ multiplex PCR; TCRdb's table is partial and in-frame only. The profile shows roughly 86,000 clones, under 90% of them singletons. The sort gate was single viable CD3+CD4+CD8-CD45RO+ cells for memory CD4+ T cells. Sequenced input: memory CD4+ T cells from blood. Receptor source: an adult in good health and CMV-seropositive.

The V and J genes are TRBV7-3 and TRBJ2-1; D may be TRBD2 (5 bases). V lost 2 bases, J lost 9 bases, and 14 bases lay in between. This CDR3 has 14 residues. Per the germline V gene, CDR1 is SGHTA and CDR2 is FQGTGA. The CDR3 region is CASSLSARGIEQFF. In DNA form, the CDR3 reads TGTGCCAGCAGCTTATCAGCTAGAGGGATTGAGCAGTTCTTC.

The rearrangement joins TRBV19 to TRBJ1-2; TRBD1 matches 7 bases. The trim removed 4 bases at V and 6 bases at J, leaving 5 bases unmatched. The germline V gene encodes CDR1 LNHDA and CDR2 SQIVND (reference sequence). The length of the CDR3 is 13 residues. The CDR3 DNA reads TGTGCCAGTAGTACGATCGACAGGGATGGCTACACCTTC. This encodes CASSTIDRDGYTF.

Here the CDR3 reads CASSQVGPGSDEQFF. The DNA for the CDR3 is TGTGCCAGCAGCCAAGTGGGTCCGGGGTCCGATGAGCAGTTCTTC. The chain recombines TRBV4-2 with TRBJ2-1; tentatively, D is TRBD2 (5 bases). CDR3 size: 15 residues. Trimming pared 1 base from V and 8 bases from J, leaving 15 bases between. The V gene's germline CDR1 is LGHNA and CDR2 YNFKEQ.

The chain is built from TRBV5-1 and TRBJ2-3; TRBD1 agrees at 7 bases. CDR3 size: 17 residues. V shed 0 bases and J 0 bases; nucleotides not matched to a gene: 7. Germline V gene data show CDR1 as SGHRS and CDR2 as YFSETQ. The DNA of the CDR3 is TGCGCCAGCAGCTTGGACACAGGGGCAACTAGCACAGATACGCAGTATTTT. Translated: CASSLDTGATSTDTQYF.

This clone turned up a few times. The chain combines TRBV5-1 with TRBJ2-7, with a weak D call TRBD2 (5 bases). V shed 0 bases and J shed 6 bases, with 10 bases lying between them. This CDR3 contains 13 residues. Germline V CDR1 and CDR2: SGHRS, YFSETQ. CDR3 sequence reads: CASSLASGSEQYF. In nucleotides, the CDR3 is TGCGCCAGCAGCTTGGCCTCGGGATCCGAGCAGTACTTC.

The chain joins TRBV5-1 to TRBJ2-1, with D tentatively TRBD2 (5 bases). The CDR3 is made up of 13 amino acids. The V gene lost 4 bases and the J gene lost 9 bases, with 14 bases spanning the gap. Germline V gene sequence: CDR1 SGHRS, CDR2 YFSETQ. The CDR3 nucleotides are TGCGCCAGCAGCATTAGCGTGGTCGGTGAGCAGTTCTTC. Translating gives CASSISVVGEQFF.

This chain links TRBV11-2 with TRBJ2-5, with D unclear. CDR3 length: 11 residues. V was pared by 5 bases and J by 6 bases, with 7 bases between. The germline V gene encodes CDR1 SGHAT and CDR2 FQNNGV. CDR3 coding DNA: TGTGCCAGCAGCGCGGTACAGACCCAGTACTTC. Translating it yields CASSAVQTQYF.

V and J are TRBV18 and TRBJ2-7; 8 nucleotides agree with TRBD2. The CDR3 has 15 amino acids. Trimming cost V 2 bases and J 9 bases; bases outside gene matches: 12. Germline-derived CDR1 and CDR2 are KGHSH and LQKENI. CDR3: CASSPATSGLEVQYF. The CDR3 DNA reads as TGTGCCAGCTCACCAGCTACTAGCGGTCTTGAGGTGCAGTACTTC.

The chain is built from TRBV5-6 and TRBJ1-3; D gene uncertain. CDR3 length: 17 amino acids. Germline V lookup: CDR1 SGHDT, CDR2 YYEEEE. Between the trimmed V and J ends, which lost 4 bases and 0 bases, there was a span of 17 bases. The chain's CDR3 is CASSRPMTRGSGNTIYF. DNA for the CDR3: TGTGCCAGCAGCCGCCCTATGACCCGGGGCTCTGGAAACACCATATATTTT. Filled out from reference TRBV5-6 and TRBJ1-3, the complete variable domain reads DAGVTQSPTHLIKTRGQQVTLRCSPKSGHDTVSWYQQALGQGPQFIFQYYEEEERQRGNFPDRFSGHQFPNYSSELNVNALLLGDSALYLCASSRPMTRGSGNTIYFGEGSWLTVV.

V gene TRBV5-4 combines with J gene TRBJ2-7; D gene unclear. The germline CDR1 and CDR2 sequences are SGHNT and YYREEE (reference sequence). This CDR3 contains 13 residues. V dropped 4 bases and J dropped 2 bases, with 10 bases sitting between them. This CDR3 is CASSVDQTYEQYF. CDR3 coding DNA: TGTGCCAGCAGCGTGGACCAAACCTACGAGCAGTACTTC.

As regards this clone: This CDR3 is also generated by other DNA sequences in the sample. The rearrangement uses TRBV6-1 and TRBJ1-1, with 9 bases lining up with TRBD1. The CDR3 has 14 amino acids. Germline V gene lookup returns CDR1 MNHNS and CDR2 SASEGT. Unmatched junction bases numbered 5, after V lost 4 bases and J lost 5 bases. The CDR3 region has the DNA TGTGCCAGCAGTGCTACAGGGGGCCGTACTGAAGCTTTCTTT. Residues: CASSATGGRTEAFF.

This rearrangement joins TRBV7-3 to TRBJ2-5, with D hard to call. Trimming removed 5 bases at V and 5 bases at J, with 9 bases between. Germline V gene sequence: CDR1 SGHTA, CDR2 FQGTGA. CDR3 size: 12 residues. CDR3: CASSRTGETQYF. DNA of the CDR3: TGTGCCAGCAGCCGTACTGGGGAGACCCAGTACTTC. Variable domain in full (rest from reference TRBV7-3 and TRBJ2-5): GAGVSQTPSNKVTEKGKYVELRCDPISGHTALYWYRQSLGQGPEFLIYFQGTGAADDSGLPNDRFFAVRPEGSVSTLKIQRTERGDSAVYLCASSRTGETQYFGPGTRLLVL.

The chain carries TRBV7-8 and TRBJ2-3; perhaps TRBD1 as D (6 bases). Germline V lookup: CDR1 SGHVS, CDR2 FQNEAQ. The CDR3 is 16 residues long. The V gene lost 3 bases and the J gene lost 2 bases, with 15 bases spanning the gap. Here the CDR3 reads CASSFGTNWITDTQYF. The CDR3 bases are TGTGCCAGCAGCTTTGGGACAAATTGGATCACAGATACGCAGTATTTT.

This chain connects TRBV27 to TRBJ2-7; D may be TRBD1 (6 bases). Germline lookup yields CDR1 MNHEY and CDR2 SMNVEV (reference sequence). V lost 3 bases to trimming and J lost 3 bases, with 12 bases between them. This CDR3 has 14 amino acids. Here the CDR3 reads CASSFLQGNYEQYF. Written as DNA, the CDR3 is TGTGCCAGCAGTTTCTTACAGGGAAACTACGAGCAGTACTTC.

This chain uses TRBV29-1 with TRBJ1-1, with a tentative D call TRBD1 (5 bases). The germline V gene has CDR1 SQVTM and CDR2 ANQGSEA. V dropped 6 bases and J dropped 1 base, with 12 bases sitting between them. This CDR3 spans 13 amino acids. Here the CDR3 reads CSVPGRSNTEAFF. The CDR3 DNA reads as TGCAGCGTCCCGGGACGGTCGAACACTGAAGCTTTCTTT.

This rearrangement joins TRBV28 to TRBJ2-5; D is perhaps TRBD1 (5 bases). CDR1 and CDR2 (germline): MDHEN, SYDVKM. The V gene lost 3 bases and the J gene lost 5 bases, with 10 bases spanning the gap. The CDR3 is 13 amino acids. CDR3 sequence: CASSFREAETQYF. The CDR3 DNA follows: TGTGCCAGCAGTTTCAGGGAAGCGGAGACCCAGTACTTC.

The chain is built from TRBV10-3 and TRBJ1-1; 11 nucleotides line up with TRBD1. The germline CDR1 and CDR2 sequences are ENHRY and SYGVKD. CDR3 size: 13 residues. J lost 4 bases, V lost 6 bases, and 1 base had no gene match. CDR3 sequence: CAISGTGGTEAFF. CDR3 DNA sequence: TGTGCCATCAGCGGGACAGGGGGCACTGAAGCTTTCTTT.

This chain joins TRBV9 and TRBJ2-1; either TRBD1 or TRBD2 may fit D (6 bases each). The length of the CDR3 is 14 residues. In germline, CDR1 is SGDLS, CDR2 YYNGEE. V was pared by 4 bases and J by 6 bases, with 14 bases between. CDR3 region: CASSPRLGGNEQFF. The CDR3 bases are TGTGCCAGCAGCCCACGACTAGGGGGCAATGAGCAGTTCTTC. The variable domain in full, completed from reference TRBV9 and TRBJ2-1, reads DSGVTQTPKHLITATGQRVTLRCSPRSGDLSVYWYQQSLDQGLQFLIQYYNGEERAKGNILERFSAQQFPDLHSELNLSSLELGDSALYFCASSPRLGGNEQFFGPGTRLTVL.

This rearrangement joins TRBV19 to TRBJ2-1; D call uncertain. The CDR3 sequence is 17 residues long. V lost 4 bases to trimming and J lost 6 bases, with 22 bases between them. CDR1 is LNHDA, CDR2 SQIVND, per germline (reference sequence). The CDR3 DNA sequence: TGTGCCAGTAGTAGATCGACTGGACCAACTGTGAGCAATGAGCAGTTCTTC. Its translation is CASSRSTGPTVSNEQFF.

The chain carries TRBV19 and TRBJ2-2; 8 bases line up with TRBD1. The CDR3 is made up of 15 amino acids. Germline V gives CDR1 LNHDA, CDR2 SQIVND (reference sequence). Germline trimming cut 8 bases from V and 0 bases from J; bases unmatched to any gene: 5. The CDR3 spells CASHPGQANTGELFF. DNA for the CDR3: TGTGCCAGTCACCCGGGACAGGCGAACACCGGGGAGCTGTTTTTT.